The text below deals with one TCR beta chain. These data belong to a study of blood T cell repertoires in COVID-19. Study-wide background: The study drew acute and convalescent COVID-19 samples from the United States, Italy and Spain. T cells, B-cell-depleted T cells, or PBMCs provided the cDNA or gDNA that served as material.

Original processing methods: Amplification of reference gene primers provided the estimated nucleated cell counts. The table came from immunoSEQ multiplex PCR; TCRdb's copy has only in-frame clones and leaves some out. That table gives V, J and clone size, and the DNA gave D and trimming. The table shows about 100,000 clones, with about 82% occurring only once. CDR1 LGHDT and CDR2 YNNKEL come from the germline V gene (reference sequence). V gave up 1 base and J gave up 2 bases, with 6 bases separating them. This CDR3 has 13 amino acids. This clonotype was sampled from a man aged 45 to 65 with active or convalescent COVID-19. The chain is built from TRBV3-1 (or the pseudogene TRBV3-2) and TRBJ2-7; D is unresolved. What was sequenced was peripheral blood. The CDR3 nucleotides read TGTGCCAGCAGCCAAGTTGGAGCCTACGAGCAGTACTTC. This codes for CASSQVGAYEQYF.